Listed below are T cell receptor beta chains from one sample, sequenced in a study of Ad26.COV2.S vaccination and SARS-CoV-2 variants. Using immunoSEQ multiplex PCR, the repertoire was profiled, and TCRdb retains in-frame clones only, with some absent. The data show roughly 420,000 clones, approximately 92% seen once. This material consisted of peripheral blood, taken in a trial of Ad26.COV2.S vaccine versus placebo. These receptors originate from a person aged 18 to 59 who received the Ad26.COV2.S COVID-19 vaccine or a placebo. CDR3s include the opening cysteine and the closing phenylalanine or tryptophan. D genes are given only for firm matches. Clone size is shown for a subset of rows, as once, few, many or a class of expanded clone.

CDR3 protein: CASSQLPTGNTEAFF
CDR3 DNA: TGCGCCAGCAGCCAATTACCGACAGGGAACACTGAAGCTTTCTTT
J gene: TRBJ1-1
D gene: .
V gene: TRBV4-3
clone size: .

CDR3 protein: CASSESGEAGELFF
CDR3 DNA: TGTGCCAGCAGTGAATCAGGGGAGGCCGGGGAGCTGTTTTTT
J gene: TRBJ2-2
D gene: .
V gene: TRBV25-1
clone size: .

CDR3 protein: CASSSQGSVNSPLHF
CDR3 DNA: TGTGCCAGCAGCTCTCAGGGGTCCGTCAATTCACCCCTCCACTTT
J gene: TRBJ1-6
D gene: .
V gene: TRBV7-9
clone size: .

CDR3 protein: CASSYRGTHGYTF
CDR3 DNA: TGTGCCAGCAGTTACCGGGGAACCCATGGCTACACCTTC
J gene: TRBJ1-2
D gene: .
V gene: TRBV6-6
clone size: .

CDR3 protein: CASSSRESSYEQYF
CDR3 DNA: TGTGCCAGCAGCTCTAGAGAGAGCTCCTACGAGCAGTACTTC
J gene: TRBJ2-7
D gene: .
V gene: TRBV13
clone size: .

CDR3 protein: CASSKDSGGGPDTQYF
CDR3 DNA: TGCGCCAGCAGCAAAGATTCGGGCGGGGGGCCCGATACGCAGTATTTT
J gene: TRBJ2-3
D gene: TRBD2
V gene: TRBV5-1
clone size: .

CDR3 protein: CASSQLTGEANSPLHF
CDR3 DNA: TGTGCCAGCAGCCAACTGACAGGGGAAGCTAATTCACCCCTCCACTTT
J gene: TRBJ1-6
D gene: TRBD1
V gene: TRBV4-2
clone size: once

CDR3 protein: CASSRERGVSYEQYF
CDR3 DNA: TGTGCCAGCAGCCGCGAGCGGGGTGTCTCCTACGAGCAGTACTTC
J gene: TRBJ2-7
D gene: TRBD2
V gene: TRBV28
clone size: .

CDR3 protein: CASLHINYGYTF
CDR3 DNA: TGTGCCAGCCTGCACATAAACTATGGCTACACCTTC
J gene: TRBJ1-2
D gene: .
V gene: TRBV5-8
clone size: .

CDR3 protein: CASSPTTGTEAFF
CDR3 DNA: TGTGCCAGCTCACCTACAACGGGGACTGAAGCTTTCTTT
J gene: TRBJ1-1
D gene: .
V gene: TRBV18
clone size: .

CDR3 protein: CASSTRDSFHGYTF
CDR3 DNA: TGTGCCAGCAGTACTAGGGACAGCTTTCATGGCTACACCTTC
J gene: TRBJ1-2
D gene: TRBD1
V gene: TRBV28
clone size: many

CDR3 protein: CASSYWFSGNNEQFF
CDR3 DNA: TGTGCCAGCAGTTACTGGTTTAGCGGGAACAATGAGCAGTTCTTC
J gene: TRBJ2-1
D gene: TRBD2
V gene: TRBV6-5
clone size: .

CDR3 protein: CASSRDIGGPQHF
CDR3 DNA: TGTGCCAGCAGCCGGGACATTGGCGGGCCCCAGCATTTT
J gene: TRBJ1-5
D gene: .
V gene: TRBV5-8
clone size: .

CDR3 protein: CASSLSGPYNEQFF
CDR3 DNA: TGTGCCAGCAGTCTTAGCGGGCCCTACAATGAGCAGTTCTTC
J gene: TRBJ2-1
D gene: TRBD2
V gene: TRBV28
clone size: .

CDR3 protein: CASRPSGAQWNGELFF
CDR3 DNA: TGTGCCAGCAGGCCCTCGGGGGCGCAATGGAACGGGGAGCTGTTTTTT
J gene: TRBJ2-2
D gene: .
V gene: TRBV7-9
clone size: .

CDR3 protein: CASSFLVLAGYEQFF
CDR3 DNA: TGTGCCAGCAGCTTTTTGGTCCTAGCGGGGTATGAGCAGTTCTTC
J gene: TRBJ2-1
D gene: TRBD2
V gene: TRBV7-2
clone size: .

CDR3 protein: CASRAGAQVIQYF
CDR3 DNA: TGTGCCAGCAGAGCAGGGGCCCAAGTCATTCAGTACTTC
J gene: TRBJ2-4
D gene: .
V gene: TRBV6-5
clone size: few

CDR3 protein: CASSLDDGLDEQYF
CDR3 DNA: TGCGCCAGCAGCTTGGACGACGGCCTCGACGAGCAGTACTTC
J gene: TRBJ2-7
D gene: .
V gene: TRBV5-1
clone size: .

CDR3 protein: CASSHRDSYEQYF
CDR3 DNA: TGTGCCAGCAGCCACAGGGATTCCTACGAGCAGTACTTC
J gene: TRBJ2-7
D gene: .
V gene: TRBV3-1/TRBV3-2
clone size: .

CDR3 protein: CASYDAGGRTEAFF
CDR3 DNA: TGTGCCAGCTACGACGCGGGGGGCCGGACTGAAGCTTTCTTT
J gene: TRBJ1-1
D gene: .
V gene: TRBV19
clone size: .

CDR3 protein: CASSHVYDLGGSPLHF
CDR3 DNA: TGCGCCAGCAGCCACGTATATGACCTTGGAGGGTCACCCCTCCACTTT
J gene: TRBJ1-6
D gene: .
V gene: TRBV4-1
clone size: .

CDR3 protein: CASSQAWTGPNQPQHF
CDR3 DNA: TGCGCCAGCAGCCAAGCCTGGACAGGGCCCAATCAGCCCCAGCATTTT
J gene: TRBJ1-5
D gene: TRBD1
V gene: TRBV4-3
clone size: .

CDR3 protein: CASSPDGGDGYTF
CDR3 DNA: TGTGCCAGCTCCCCGGACGGGGGGGATGGCTACACCTTC
J gene: TRBJ1-2
D gene: .
V gene: TRBV18
clone size: .

CDR3 protein: CASRPSGQGFDTEAFF
CDR3 DNA: TGTGCCAGCCGGCCATCGGGACAGGGCTTCGACACTGAAGCTTTCTTT
J gene: TRBJ1-1
D gene: TRBD1
V gene: TRBV4-2
clone size: .

CDR3 protein: CATSLAGTDTQYF
CDR3 DNA: TGTGCCACCAGTCTGGCAGGCACAGATACGCAGTATTTT
J gene: TRBJ2-3
D gene: .
V gene: TRBV24-1
clone size: .

CDR3 protein: CASSFGPYNEQFF
CDR3 DNA: TGTGCCAGCAGCTTCGGACCTTACAATGAGCAGTTCTTC
J gene: TRBJ2-1
D gene: .
V gene: TRBV11-1
clone size: .

CDR3 protein: CASSQGANGEKLFF
CDR3 DNA: TGTGCCAGCAGCCAGGGGGCGAACGGGGAAAAACTGTTTTTT
J gene: TRBJ1-4
D gene: TRBD1
V gene: TRBV5-5
clone size: once

CDR3 protein: CASSPPGAYGYTF
CDR3 DNA: TGTGCCAGCAGCCCCCCCGGGGCCTATGGCTACACCTTC
J gene: TRBJ1-2
D gene: .
V gene: TRBV3-1/TRBV3-2
clone size: .

CDR3 protein: CASSYGEGGYTF
CDR3 DNA: TGTGCCAGCAGTTACGGCGAGGGCGGCTACACCTTC
J gene: TRBJ1-2
D gene: .
V gene: TRBV6-5
clone size: .

CDR3 protein: CASSSFDRVTDTQYF
CDR3 DNA: TGTGCCAGCAGCTCCTTCGACAGGGTCACAGATACGCAGTATTTT
J gene: TRBJ2-3
D gene: TRBD1
V gene: TRBV11-1
clone size: .

CDR3 protein: CASAPGAAVYSNQPQHF
CDR3 DNA: TGTGCCAGCGCCCCGGGGGCCGCAGTTTATAGCAATCAGCCCCAGCATTTT
J gene: TRBJ1-5
D gene: .
V gene: TRBV5-5
clone size: once

CDR3 protein: CASSQVAGGETQYF
CDR3 DNA: TGTGCCAGCAGCCAAGTGGCGGGAGGAGAGACCCAGTACTTC
J gene: TRBJ2-5
D gene: TRBD2
V gene: TRBV3-1/TRBV3-2
clone size: .

CDR3 protein: CASSIRAAGLNTEAFF
CDR3 DNA: TGTGCCAGTAGTATACGAGCAGCAGGGCTGAACACTGAAGCTTTCTTT
J gene: TRBJ1-1
D gene: .
V gene: TRBV19
clone size: .

CDR3 protein: CASSFNRGLGGTIYF
CDR3 DNA: TGTGCCAGCAGTTTTAACAGGGGGTTAGGCGGGACCATATATTTT
J gene: TRBJ1-3
D gene: TRBD1
V gene: TRBV2
clone size: .

CDR3 protein: CASSLPQAGGNTIYF
CDR3 DNA: TGTGCCAGCAGTCTACCCCAGGCAGGGGGAAACACCATATATTTT
J gene: TRBJ1-3
D gene: .
V gene: TRBV28
clone size: .

CDR3 protein: CASSERGQNTGELFF
CDR3 DNA: TGCGCCAGCAGCGAACGGGGACAGAACACCGGGGAGCTGTTTTTT
J gene: TRBJ2-2
D gene: .
V gene: TRBV5-1
clone size: .

CDR3 protein: CASSQDSRAYRAFF
CDR3 DNA: TGTGCCAGCAGCCAAGATTCCAGGGCGTACCGGGCTTTCTTT
J gene: TRBJ1-1
D gene: .
V gene: TRBV4-2
clone size: .